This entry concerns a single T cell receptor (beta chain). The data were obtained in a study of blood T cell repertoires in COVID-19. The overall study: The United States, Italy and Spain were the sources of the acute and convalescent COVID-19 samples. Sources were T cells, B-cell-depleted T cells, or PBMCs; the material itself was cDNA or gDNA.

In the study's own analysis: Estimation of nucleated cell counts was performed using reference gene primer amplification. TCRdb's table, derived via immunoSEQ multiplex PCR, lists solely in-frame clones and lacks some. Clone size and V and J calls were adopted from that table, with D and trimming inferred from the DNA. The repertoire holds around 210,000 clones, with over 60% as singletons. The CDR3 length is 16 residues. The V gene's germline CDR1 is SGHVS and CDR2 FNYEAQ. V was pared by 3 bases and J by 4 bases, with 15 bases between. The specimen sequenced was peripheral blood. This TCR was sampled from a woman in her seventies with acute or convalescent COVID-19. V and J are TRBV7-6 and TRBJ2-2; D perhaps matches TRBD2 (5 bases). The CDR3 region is CASSLQTGLFTGELFF. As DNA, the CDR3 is TGTGCCAGCAGCTTGCAGACCGGACTCTTCACCGGGGAGCTGTTTTTT.